Shown below are 10 T cell receptor beta chains from a single sample sequenced in a study of OX40 agonist ivuxolimab in advanced cancers. Profiling relied on immunoSEQ multiplex PCR, and the TCRdb table lists in-frame clones only, not all of them. The table lists fewer than 60,000 clones, over 70% of them singletons. The sample was CD4+ or CD8+ T cells sorted from blood, taken in a trial of the OX40 agonist ivuxolimab. All receptors derive from an adult with an advanced solid tumor such as melanoma, head and neck, liver or kidney cancer.

J is TRBJ1-2 and V is TRBV15; D not certain. V dropped 8 bases and J dropped 1 base, with 8 bases sitting between them. The CDR3 loop spans 12 amino acids. Germline V gene sequence: CDR1 LNHNV, CDR2 YYDKDF (reference sequence). CDR3 residues: CATSAYNYGYTF. CDR3 in DNA: TGTGCCACCTCGGCCTATAACTATGGCTACACCTTC.

V usage is TRBV10-3 and J usage is TRBJ1-6, with a tentative D call TRBD1 (5 bases). Trimming pared 0 bases from V and 0 bases from J, leaving 12 bases between. The germline V gene has CDR1 ENHRY and CDR2 SYGVKD. The CDR3 is 18 amino acids. The CDR3 loop reads CAISESGAESSYNSPLHF. The DNA for the CDR3 is TGTGCCATCAGTGAGTCTGGGGCCGAGAGCTCCTATAATTCACCCCTCCACTTT.

This clone is a singleton in its sample. This chain joins TRBV7-6 and TRBJ2-5, with unresolved D. V lost 5 bases, J lost 1 base, and 2 bases lay in between. The length of the CDR3 is 11 residues. Germline CDR1 and CDR2: SGHVS and FNYEAQ. The CDR3 DNA follows: TGTGCCAGCAGCATCCAAGAGACCCAGTACTTC. Translating gives CASSIQETQYF. Drawing the rest from reference TRBV7-6 and TRBJ2-5, the complete variable domain is GAGVSQSPRYKVTKRGQDVALRCDPISGHVSLYWYRQALGQGPEFLTYFNYEAQQDKSGLPNDRFSAERPEGSISTLTIQRTEQRDSAMYRCASSIQETQYFGPGTRLLVL.

The V gene is TRBV28, the J gene TRBJ2-7, with 10 bases that match TRBD1. Germline V lookup: CDR1 MDHEN, CDR2 SYDVKM. V lost 4 bases to trimming and J lost 7 bases; unmatched junction nucleotides: 10. CDR3 length: 15 residues. CDR3 bases: TGTGCCAGCAGTTCTAGAAGGACAGGGGGAAAGGAGCAGTACGTC. Translated: CASSSRRTGGKEQYV.

The chain carries TRBV7-8 and TRBJ2-1; TRBD1 or TRBD2 may be the D gene (5 bases each). Germline V gene data show CDR1 as SGHVS and CDR2 as FQNEAQ. V shed 5 bases and J shed 6 bases, with 20 bases lying between them. The CDR3 contains 16 residues. This chain's CDR3 is CASSPSPGLAFNEQFF. The CDR3 region has the DNA TGTGCCAGCAGCCCCTCTCCAGGGCTAGCCTTCAATGAGCAGTTCTTC.

This chain uses TRBV19 with TRBJ2-6; D not resolved. V dropped 7 bases and J dropped 0 bases, with 10 bases sitting between them. The CDR3 covers 15 residues. CDR1 is LNHDA and CDR2 is SQIVND in the germline V gene (reference sequence). The CDR3 is CASTYGSSGANVLTF. DNA for the CDR3: TGTGCCAGTACCTACGGTAGCTCTGGGGCCAACGTCCTGACTTTC.

The chain has TRBV7-2 and TRBJ2-2, with TRBD2 identical over 13 bases. Germline-derived CDR1 and CDR2 are SGHTA and FQGNSA. The trim removed 3 bases at V and 4 bases at J, leaving 5 bases unmatched. The CDR3 consists of 17 residues. The CDR3 spells CASSFRTSGRSTGELFF. CDR3 nucleotides: TGTGCCAGCAGCTTTAGGACTAGCGGGAGAAGCACCGGGGAGCTGTTTTTT.

This clone was recorded a few times. One end of the junction does not line up with germline, which may come from a read error. The chain has TRBV18 and TRBJ1-6, with 9 bases fitting TRBD1. The CDR3 has 14 amino acids. Per germline, CDR1 KGHSH and CDR2 LQKENI. The CDR3 nucleotides read TGTGCCAGCTCTCCACAGGGGGCAGATTCACCCCTCCACTTT. Protein product: CASSPQGADSPLHF. Variable domain in full (rest from reference TRBV18 and TRBJ1-6): NAGVMQNPRHLVRRRGQEARLRCSPMKGHSHVYWYRQLPEEGLKFMVYLQKENIIDESGMPKERFSAEFPKEGPSILRIQQVVRGDSAAYFCASSPQGADSPLHFGNGTRLTVT.

This clone was observed a single time. The CDR3 region has the DNA TGCAGCGTTGAAACGCGGGACAGAGGTTACGAGCAGTACTTC. Its protein product is CSVETRDRGYEQYF. The chain couples TRBV29-1 to TRBJ2-7; D may be TRBD1 (7 bases). The V end lost 2 bases, the J end lost 4 bases, and 15 bases lay between the germline ends. The germline gives CDR1 SQVTM, CDR2 ANQGSEA. The CDR3 has 14 amino acids.

V is TRBV5-5 and J is TRBJ2-3; no firm D call. Looked up from germline, CDR1 is SGHKS and CDR2 is YYEKEE (reference sequence). V lost 2 bases and J lost 2, with 12 bases in between. The CDR3 consists of 15 residues. CDR3 coding DNA: TGTGCCAGCAGCTTTCGCCCGAGTTTCACAGATACGCAGTATTTT. Protein sequence: CASSFRPSFTDTQYF.